A single sample gave rise to the 6 T cell receptor beta chains below, sequenced in a study of identifying expanded T cells in peripheral blood. The method was immunoSEQ multiplex PCR; TCRdb's version includes in-frame clones alone and lacks a portion of them. The sample has about 100,000 clones, over 70% seen once. The sample was blood. The receptors originated from a person aged 18 to 70 in good health.

The V and J genes are TRBV18 and TRBJ2-5; 9 bases match TRBD2. The J call may be faulty, since TRBJ2-7 better matches the DNA end. There are 15 residues in the CDR3. CDR1 KGHSH and CDR2 LQKENI come from the germline V gene. The CDR3 loop reads CASSLLAGSSYEQYF. CDR3 nucleotides: TGTGCCAGCTCACTGCTAGCGGGGAGCTCCTACGAGCAGTACTTC.

The genes are TRBV29-1 and TRBJ1-2, with D maybe TRBD1 (5 bases). The ends were cut back, 4 bases at V and 3 bases at J, with 15 bases in the middle. The germline CDR1 and CDR2 sequences are SQVTM and ANQGSEA. CDR3 length: 14 amino acids. The CDR3 DNA follows: TGCAGCGTTGTAACGGAGCTAGGGGACTATGGCTACACCTTC. Its protein product is CSVVTELGDYGYTF.

The chain recombines TRBV5-1 with TRBJ2-7; tentatively, D is TRBD1 (6 bases). The CDR3 contains 16 residues. Germline CDR1 reads SGHRS; CDR2 reads YFSETQ. V was clipped by 4 bases and J by 4 bases, with 21 bases between them. DNA for the CDR3: TGCGCCAGCAGCGTAGGGGGACCTTCTATGGGTTACGAGCAGTACTTC. As protein: CASSVGGPSMGYEQYF.

The gene calls are TRBV10-3 and TRBJ1-3; no clear D gene. This CDR3 comprises 15 residues. Per the germline V gene, CDR1 is ENHRY and CDR2 is SYGVKD. The V gene lost 6 bases and the J gene lost 0 bases, with 12 bases spanning the gap. Here the CDR3 reads CAISEAGYSGNTIYF. CDR3 DNA: TGTGCCATCAGCGAAGCAGGATACTCTGGAAACACCATATATTTT.

The chain has TRBV6-5 and TRBJ2-7, with 8 nucleotides matching TRBD2. CDR1 MNHEY and CDR2 SVGAGI come from the germline V gene. CDR3 length: 15 residues. V lost 2 bases to trimming and J lost 4 bases; unmatched junction nucleotides: 7. As DNA, the CDR3 is TGTGCCAGCAGTTACAAGTGGGCTAGCGGGTACGAGCAGTACTTC. Translating gives CASSYKWASGYEQYF.

This clone was detected once. V is TRBV10-1 and J is TRBJ2-3; 13 bases map to TRBD2. The CDR3 contains 16 residues. Germline assignment: CDR1 WNHNN and CDR2 SYGVQD (reference sequence). V gave up 5 bases and J gave up 3 bases; unmatched junction bases: 5. The CDR3 here is CASSPTSGGLTDTQYF. The CDR3 nucleotides are TGCGCCAGCAGTCCGACTAGCGGGGGGTTGACAGATACGCAGTATTTT.